This is a list of T cell receptor beta chains from one sample in a study of cytomegalovirus exposure and HLA in healthy donors. Produced via immunoSEQ multiplex PCR; TCRdb's table is partial and in-frame only. Across approximately 120,000 clones, the top ten clones capture under 3.5% of the sample. Source material: PBMCs. These TCRs come from a man aged 25-45 years in good health and CMV-seronegative. The conserved cysteine and the conserved F or W are not part of the CDR3 here.

CDR3: ASSNRGQTRTEAF
V: TRBV5-1
J: TRBJ1-1

CDR3: ASRGLAGGLRETQY
V: TRBV27
J: TRBJ2-5

CDR3: ASSPSTGIIDTQY
V: TRBV7-9
J: TRBJ2-3

CDR3: ASSLGGREKTQY
V: TRBV5-1
J: TRBJ2-5

CDR3: AWSVGLAGFNEQF
V: TRBV30
J: TRBJ2-1

CDR3: ASSANLGTDNSPLH
V: TRBV6-1
J: TRBJ1-6

CDR3: ASSLLGGGGGSEAF
V: TRBV7-3
J: TRBJ1-1

CDR3: ASSLGRSGANVLT
V: TRBV7-2
J: TRBJ2-6

CDR3: ASSQTEAEYGYT
V: TRBV5-1
J: TRBJ1-2

CDR3: ASRNSGTGGLPAF
V: TRBV28
J: TRBJ1-1

CDR3: ASSSGFLRGSPLH
V: TRBV28
J: TRBJ1-6

CDR3: AISDLGDTREY
V: TRBV10-3
J: TRBJ2-7

CDR3: ASSLNRAPGADTQY
V: TRBV18
J: TRBJ2-3

CDR3: ASSVGARGLDEQY
V: TRBV19
J: TRBJ2-7

CDR3: ASSQRELDTQY
V: TRBV7-3
J: TRBJ2-3

CDR3: ASSLTGISYEQY
V: TRBV5-4
J: TRBJ2-7

CDR3: ASSESWGPYEQY
V: TRBV2
J: TRBJ2-7

CDR3: ASSQTRGWTGAGNTEAF
V: TRBV28
J: TRBJ1-1

CDR3: ASSVEGGASGYEQY
V: TRBV9
J: TRBJ2-7

CDR3: ASSWTANTGELF
V: TRBV27
J: TRBJ2-2

CDR3: ASSLVGTSGRIYNEQF
V: TRBV7-2
J: TRBJ2-1

CDR3: ASSQRTSGSIEQF
V: TRBV4-3
J: TRBJ2-1

CDR3: ASRGSGLAGSEQF
V: TRBV2
J: TRBJ2-1

CDR3: ASSRQVGTEAF
V: TRBV28
J: TRBJ1-1

CDR3: ACYRDYSSYEQY
V: TRBV30
J: TRBJ2-7

CDR3: ASSTGRTDTQY
V: TRBV27
J: TRBJ2-3

CDR3: ASRTVLTDTQY
V: TRBV19
J: TRBJ2-3

CDR3: ASSEAPGEATGELF
V: TRBV6-1
J: TRBJ2-2

CDR3: ASSVGVLKNTGELF
V: TRBV9
J: TRBJ2-2

CDR3: ASTDSSESSYEQY
V: TRBV28
J: TRBJ2-7

CDR3: ASSRLQGRTEAF
V: TRBV18
J: TRBJ1-1

CDR3: ASSKRTGDNNSPLH
V: TRBV5-8
J: TRBJ1-6

CDR3: ASRGNTGELF
V: TRBV30
J: TRBJ2-2

CDR3: ASSLSGIVGKTQY
V: TRBV5-6
J: TRBJ2-5

CDR3: ASRRGGTGGTNEQY
V: TRBV28
J: TRBJ2-7

CDR3: ASSPQRENYEQY
V: TRBV6-5
J: TRBJ2-7

CDR3: ASKRGQGNTEAF
V: TRBV6-1
J: TRBJ1-1

CDR3: ASSQGNTIY
V: TRBV18
J: TRBJ1-3

CDR3: ASIQQGANEQY
V: TRBV2
J: TRBJ2-7

CDR3: ASSLYGGDEQF
V: TRBV7-9
J: TRBJ2-1

CDR3: ASSATSFYNEQF
V: TRBV5-6
J: TRBJ2-1